This T cell receptor beta chain appears in the sequencing data of a study of T cell responses to AZD1222 COVID-19 vaccine. Study results and limitations: AZD1222 recipients seropositive at baseline numbered only six.

Libraries were prepared by immunoSEQ multiplex PCR; TCRdb keeps only in-frame clonotypes and omits some of them. The table shows roughly 120,000 clones, with about 92% occurring only once. The CDR3 extends over 16 amino acids. The ends were cut back, 2 bases at V and 0 bases at J, with 8 bases in the middle. Germline V gene lookup returns CDR1 SNHLY and CDR2 FYNNEI. This clone was detected only once. Its target is unknown. The rearrangement joins TRBV2 to TRBJ1-6; D is unresolved. The material sequenced was peripheral blood, taken on day 0 of AZD1222 vaccination. The TCR comes from an adult in good health. CDR3 loop: CASSEQGSSYNSPLHF. For the CDR3, the DNA is TGTGCCAGCAGTGAACAAGGGAGCTCCTATAATTCACCCCTCCACTTT.